This passage covers 7 T cell receptor beta chains from one sample sequenced in a study of chemoradiotherapy in HPV16-positive cancers. Sequencing used immunoSEQ multiplex PCR; TCRdb keeps in-frame clones, though not all of them. The sample has over 10,000 clones, about 91% seen once. The sequencing used blood, collected from a patient who underwent chemoradiotherapy. These receptors were collected from a human donor with HPV-associated anogenital cancer.

The V call is TRBV18, the J call TRBJ2-5, with 9 bases aligning to TRBD2. Germline-derived CDR1 and CDR2 are KGHSH and LQKENI. J lost 0 bases, V lost 0 bases, and 5 bases had no gene match. The CDR3 is 17 residues long. CDR3 sequence reads: CASSPPGTSLYQETQYF. The CDR3 nucleotides are TGTGCCAGCTCACCACCCGGGACTAGCCTGTACCAAGAGACCCAGTACTTC.

J is TRBJ2-5 and V is TRBV7-7; perhaps TRBD1 as D (6 bases). CDR1 is SSHAT, CDR2 FNYEAQ, per germline (reference sequence). Trimming removed 0 bases at V and 5 bases at J, with 10 bases between. This CDR3 contains 14 residues. In DNA form, the CDR3 reads TGTGCCAGCAGCTTAGCGGGGACACCGGAGACCCAGTACTTC. This encodes CASSLAGTPETQYF.

The chain carries TRBV6-5 and TRBJ1-4; no reliable D call. From germline, CDR1 is MNHEY and CDR2 SVGAGI. This CDR3 is built from 13 residues. Trimming removed 2 bases at V and 4 bases at J, with 5 bases between. CDR3: CASSYALNEKLFF. The CDR3 region has the DNA TGTGCCAGCAGTTACGCCCTTAATGAAAAACTGTTTTTT.

The chain joins TRBV9 to TRBJ2-2; D possibly uses TRBD1 or TRBD2 (6 bases each). In germline, CDR1 is SGDLS, CDR2 YYNGEE. CDR3 length: 16 amino acids. The ends were cut back, 3 bases at V and 1 base at J, with 13 bases in the middle. DNA of the CDR3: TGTGCCAGCAGCGGTCAAGGGGGGCGGAACACCGGGGAGCTGTTTTTT. Its protein product is CASSGQGGRNTGELFF. The variable domain in full, completed from reference TRBV9 and TRBJ2-2, reads DSGVTQTPKHLITATGQRVTLRCSPRSGDLSVYWYQQSLDQGLQFLIQYYNGEERAKGNILERFSAQQFPDLHSELNLSSLELGDSALYFCASSGQGGRNTGELFFGEGSRLTVL.

CDR3 region: CASSTPRGSGELFF. The CDR3 DNA reads as TGTGCCAGCAGCACCCCCAGAGGGTCCGGGGAGCTGTTTTTT. The J gene is TRBJ2-2, the V gene TRBV21-1; the table assigns TRBD2, which was not confirmed against the DNA. TRBV21-1 is assigned pseudogene status. The length of the CDR3 is 14 residues.

The sample holds a few counts of this clone. V gene TRBV7-7 combines with J gene TRBJ2-5; weak D call: TRBD1 (5 bases). There are 12 residues in the CDR3. Germline V gene sequence: CDR1 SSHAT, CDR2 FNYEAQ (reference sequence). The V end lost 8 bases, the J end lost 2 bases, and 9 bases lay between the germline ends. The CDR3 region has the DNA TGTGCCAGCTCGCCAGGGCAAGAGACCCAGTACTTC. It encodes CASSPGQETQYF.

The chain recombines TRBV5-6 with TRBJ1-3; D might be TRBD1 (5 bases). V lost 2 bases and J 1 base, leaving 7 bases between the germline ends. The CDR3 has 14 residues. CDR1 and CDR2 from the germline V gene are SGHDT and YYEEEE. The DNA for the CDR3 is TGTGCCAGCAGCTTCCCAGGGTCTGGAAACACCATATATTTT. Translation gives CASSFPGSGNTIYF.